This T cell receptor beta chain was sequenced for a study of shared clonotypes between healthy human individuals. On the study more broadly: Each donor's CD8 memory used one plate, CD8 naive two, each CD4 subset three.

Concerning this clone: Antigen: not known.

Findings and caveats of the study: Depth of sequencing was expected to influence donor clonotype sharing.

CD8 memory fractions consisted of CD45RO+ and CCR7-negative CD45RA+ TemRA cells together. The germline gives CDR1 LNHDA, CDR2 SQIVND (reference sequence). The CDR3 totals 14 residues. Trimming shortened V by 8 bases and J by 0 bases, and 11 bases separated the two germline ends. Each PCR replicate from the sorted subsets contained about 200 ng DNA, which is tens of thousands of T cell genomes. The repertoire was sequenced with immunoSEQ multiplex PCR; TCRdb's copy has only in-frame clones and lacks some. The top ten hold 0.32% of the sample, which has roughly 380,000 clones, around 96% seen once. The receptor was derived from a young man in good health. The material sequenced was memory CD8+ T cells sorted from blood. Sample subset: CD45RO+ cells pooled with CCR7-negative TemRA cells. V and J are TRBV19 and TRBJ1-5; D call uncertain. For the CDR3, the DNA is TGTGCCAGTTGTGCGAAGTTTAGCAATCAGCCCCAGCATTTT. Translation: CASCAKFSNQPQHF. Supplemented by reference TRBV19 and TRBJ1-5, the full variable domain reads DGGITQSPKYLFRKEGQNVTLSCEQNLNHDAMYWYRQDPGQGLRLIYYSQIVNDFQKGDIAEGYSVSREKKESFPLTVTSAQKNPTAFYLCASCAKFSNQPQHFGDGTRLSIL.